This TCR beta chain was documented in a study of blood T cell repertoires in COVID-19. Study details: Nucleic acid was either cDNA or gDNA, and it came from T cells, B-cell-depleted T cells, or PBMCs.

As handled by the study authors: Estimated nucleated cell counts came from reference gene primer amplification. Method: immunoSEQ multiplex PCR; TCRdb's copy keeps in-frame clones and lacks some. V and J calls and clone size are those listed in that table; D and trimming were worked out from the DNA. The sample contains 30,000 to 45,000 clones, under 90% of which appear only once. Germline V CDR1 and CDR2: SNHLY, FYNNEI. V was shortened by 1 base and J by 5 bases, with 8 bases between the two germline ends. The length of the CDR3 is 13 residues. This TCR was sampled from a human donor in a cohort sampled during active COVID-19. The sequenced sample consisted of peripheral blood. This sequence joins TRBV2 and TRBJ2-5; D not resolved. This CDR3 reads CASSEGSRETQYF. CDR3 sequence (DNA): TGTGCCAGCAGTGAAGGATCTCGGGAGACCCAGTACTTC.